This T cell receptor beta chain is drawn from a study of T-cell memory formation after mild COVID-19. Study-wide context: There were largely donor-specific TCR clusters. Overall study findings and caveats: CD4+ contracting clones were found mainly in CM and EM, and CD8+ ones in EMRA. Contracting clones from day 15 to 85 showed balanced CD4/CD8; later expanders favored CD4+. A subset of responding clones appeared in pre-infection memory, suggesting cross-reactive memory joined.

TCRdb processed the 5' RACE reads anew with MiXCR; each CDR3 protein has one entry. The repertoire holds roughly 190,000 distinct CDR3 sequences, with roughly a tenth as singletons. Comment on this clonotype: Antigen specificity is unknown.

Trimming cost V 3 bases and J 9 bases, with 12 bases left between them. This CDR3 is 13 amino acids long. This receptor was taken from a man aged 18 to 35 who had mild COVID-19 (a few samples of this study predate the infection). Cell type and time point are not known. Input material: PBMCs or a T cell subset sorted from them (not recorded which). This rearrangement joins TRBV12-3 or TRBV12-4 to TRBJ2-4; no clear D. The CDR3, as DNA: TGTGCCAGCAGTTTCTTAATGGAAGGCATTCAGTACTTC. This translates into CASSFLMEGIQYF.